A selection of T cell receptor beta chains follows, all from one sample in a study of blood T cell repertoires in COVID-19. The method was immunoSEQ multiplex PCR; TCRdb's version includes in-frame clones alone and lacks a portion of them. The profile shows 200,000 to 250,000 clones, about 88% of them singletons. Specimen: peripheral blood. The source of these receptors is a woman aged 45-65 years with COVID-19, enrolled during active disease. CDR3s include the opening cysteine and the closing phenylalanine or tryptophan. The D gene is left open where the match is weak. Clone size is given for some rows only: seen once, a few or many times, or a class if the clone is expanded.

>TRBV28|.|TRBJ2-1|.
CASSLLLVASLNEQFF
TGTGCCAGCAGTTTATTGTTGGTGGCTAGCCTCAATGAGCAGTTCTTC
>TRBV3-1/TRBV3-2|.|TRBJ2-3|.
CASSQGGAGANTQYF
TGTGCCAGCAGCCAAGGGGGAGCGGGCGCTAATACGCAGTATTTT
>TRBV9|TRBD2|TRBJ2-2|.
CASSLLAGNTGELFF
TGTGCCAGCAGCCTTCTAGCGGGGAACACCGGGGAGCTGTTTTTT
>TRBV5-1|TRBD2|TRBJ2-1|.
CASSPNTSGNRNEQFF
TGCGCCAGCAGCCCGAATACTAGCGGGAATCGCAATGAGCAGTTCTTC
>TRBV7-9|.|TRBJ2-7|once
CASRASEYEQYF
TGTGCCAGCAGGGCTAGTGAATACGAGCAGTACTTC
>TRBV5-5|.|TRBJ1-4|.
CASRGGPSTYATNEKLFF
TGTGCCAGCAGGGGAGGGCCCTCAACCTATGCAACTAATGAAAAACTGTTTTTT
>TRBV7-8|TRBD1|TRBJ1-4|once
CASSPPGTGDEKLFF
TGTGCCAGCAGCCCCCCCGGGACAGGGGATGAAAAACTGTTTTTT
>TRBV29-1|.|TRBJ2-4|.
CSVRDEWEYF
TGCAGCGTGCGGGACGAATGGGAGTACTTC
>TRBV19|.|TRBJ1-5|.
CASSIDHREGQPQHF
TGTGCCAGTAGTATAGATCACAGGGAGGGGCAGCCCCAGCATTTT
>TRBV19|TRBD2|TRBJ2-1|.
CASSTDLAANNEQFF
TGTGCCAGTAGTACAGATCTAGCGGCAAACAATGAGCAGTTCTTC
>TRBV6-6|.|TRBJ1-2|.
CASTLRGRSNYGYTF
TGTGCCAGCACCCTACGGGGGAGGAGTAACTATGGCTACACCTTC
>TRBV10-1|.|TRBJ2-3|.
CVSGPPRADTQYF
TGCGTTTCCGGCCCCCCCAGGGCAGATACGCAGTATTTT
>TRBV15|TRBD1|TRBJ2-1|.
CATSRGSSTGVQFF
TGTGCCACCAGCAGAGGATCCTCCACAGGGGTGCAGTTCTTC
>TRBV24-1|TRBD2|TRBJ2-3|.
CATSSTSGGTDTQYF
TGTGCCACCTCTTCGACTAGCGGGGGGACAGATACGCAGTATTTT
>TRBV5-4|.|TRBJ1-2|few
CASSLETGSNYGYTF
TGTGCCAGCAGCTTGGAGACAGGATCTAACTATGGCTACACCTTC
>TRBV6-4|TRBD1|TRBJ2-3|few
CASSAGGPGGDTQYF
TGTGCCAGCAGTGCCGGAGGTCCAGGGGGAGATACGCAGTATTTT
>TRBV5-8|.|TRBJ1-6|.
CASSLNLRDNSPLHF
TGTGCCAGCAGCTTGAATCTCAGGGATAATTCACCCCTCCACTTT
>TRBV19|TRBD1|TRBJ1-5|.
CASSIGTGFSNQPQHF
TGTGCCAGTAGTATCGGGACAGGTTTTAGCAATCAGCCCCAGCATTTT
>TRBV7-3|.|TRBJ2-7|.
CASSLNSGNSYEQYF
TGTGCCAGCAGCTTAAACTCGGGTAATTCCTACGAGCAGTACTTC
>TRBV19|.|TRBJ1-5|.
CASSITGSNQPQHF
TGTGCCAGTAGTATAACGGGTAGCAATCAGCCCCAGCATTTT
>TRBV5-1|TRBD2|TRBJ2-1|.
CASSLIRGGLYNEQFF
TGCGCCAGCAGCTTGATACGGGGGGGACTCTACAATGAGCAGTTCTTC
>TRBV2|TRBD1|TRBJ2-5|.
CASRRKLDRGETQYF
TGTGCCAGCCGTAGGAAACTCGACAGGGGGGAGACCCAGTACTTC
>TRBV5-1|TRBD1|TRBJ1-6|.
CASSLSGTGSSPLHF
TGCGCCAGCAGCTTGAGTGGGACAGGGAGTTCACCCCTCCACTTT
>TRBV5-1|.|TRBJ2-3|once
CASSWRDRRDTQYF
TGCGCCAGCAGCTGGCGGGACAGAAGAGATACGCAGTATTTT
>TRBV4-2|TRBD1|TRBJ2-5|.
CASSPGTGGLLQETQYF
TGTGCCAGCAGTCCCGGGACAGGGGGCTTGCTACAAGAGACCCAGTACTTC
>TRBV12-3/TRBV12-4|.|TRBJ2-3|.
CASQRGTDTQYF
TGTGCCAGCCAGAGGGGCACAGATACGCAGTATTTT
>TRBV3-1/TRBV3-2|.|TRBJ2-2|once
CASSQAGRVGNTGELFF
TGTGCCAGCAGCCAAGCGGGCAGGGTGGGGAACACCGGGGAGCTGTTTTTT
>TRBV5-1|TRBD2|TRBJ2-3|.
CASSHRLAGPTDTQYF
TGCGCCAGCAGCCACCGACTAGCGGGCCCCACAGATACGCAGTATTTT
>TRBV23-1|.|TRBJ1-6|.
CASSFSGLGSPLHF
TGCGCCAGCAGTTTTTCAGGCCTTGGGTCACCCCTCCACTTT
>TRBV5-4|TRBD2|TRBJ2-3|.
CASSYKAGAGADTQYF
TGTGCCAGCAGCTATAAAGCGGGGGCGGGGGCAGATACGCAGTATTTT
>TRBV3-1/TRBV3-2|.|TRBJ2-3|.
CASSQDLVSDTQYF
TGTGCCAGCAGCCAAGATCTCGTCTCGGATACGCAGTATTTT
>TRBV5-4|TRBD2|TRBJ2-3|once
CASSLGRGGRTDTQYF
TGTGCCAGCAGCTTGGGGCGGGGGGGCAGGACAGATACGCAGTATTTT
>TRBV3-1/TRBV3-2|TRBD2|TRBJ2-5|few
CASSQGIYSGGPEQETQYF
TGTGCCAGCAGCCAAGGAATATATAGCGGGGGCCCGGAACAAGAGACCCAGTACTTC
>TRBV19|TRBD1|TRBJ1-6|.
CASASGTGNSPLHF
TGTGCCAGTGCGTCAGGGACAGGGAATTCACCCCTCCACTTT
>TRBV5-1|.|TRBJ1-1|.
CASSLTGRMNTEAFF
TGCGCCAGCAGCTTAACGGGGAGGATGAACACTGAAGCTTTCTTT
>TRBV5-1|.|TRBJ2-6|.
CASSLAGSGANVLTF
TGCGCCAGCAGCTTGGCCGGTTCTGGGGCCAACGTCCTGACTTTC
>TRBV10-3|.|TRBJ2-1|.
CAIRGDTLREQFF
TGTGCCATCAGGGGGGACACTCTGAGGGAGCAGTTCTTC
>TRBV7-3|TRBD1|TRBJ2-2|.
CASSPDRGSGELFF
TGTGCCAGCAGCCCCGACAGGGGATCCGGGGAGCTGTTTTTT
>TRBV6-2/TRBV6-3|TRBD2|TRBJ2-2|once
CASSYRSGGAVGELFF
TGTGCCAGCAGTTACAGGAGCGGGGGGGCCGTAGGGGAGCTGTTTTTT